These 9 T cell receptor beta chains were sequenced from one sample in a study of cytomegalovirus exposure and HLA in healthy donors. Vbeta (60) and Jbeta (13) primers were used in the PCR. Profiled with immunoSEQ multiplex PCR; TCRdb holds only in-frame clones, not every one. The repertoire holds 85,000 to 100,000 clones, with approximately 81% as singletons. The sample comprised PBMCs. These receptors all come from a woman aged 40 to 55 in good health and CMV-seropositive.

V gene TRBV28 combines with J gene TRBJ2-1; 11 bases are a match to TRBD2. This CDR3 is 15 amino acids long. Germline V gene data show CDR1 as MDHEN and CDR2 as SYDVKM. Trimming took 5 bases from V and 6 from J; bases not matched to a gene: 6. CDR3 residues: CASSTLAGVVNEQFF. The CDR3 nucleotides are TGTGCCAGCAGTACACTAGCGGGAGTGGTCAATGAGCAGTTCTTC.

This chain connects TRBV5-1 to TRBJ2-3; a possible D gene is TRBD2 (6 bases). The CDR3 contains 14 residues. The V and J ends lost 4 bases and 6 bases respectively, with 15 bases between them. The germline CDR1 and CDR2 sequences are SGHRS and YFSETQ. CDR3 residues: CASSQRLVRDTQYF. Written as DNA, the CDR3 is TGCGCCAGCAGCCAGAGACTAGTTCGGGATACGCAGTATTTT.

The chain combines TRBV5-1 with TRBJ2-1, with 7 nucleotides matching TRBD2. This CDR3 is built from 14 residues. Germline V gene sequence: CDR1 SGHRS, CDR2 YFSETQ. The V segment lost 0 bases and the J segment 7 bases; nucleotides outside the gene matches: 4. This CDR3 reads CASSLVLAQNEQFF. The DNA for the CDR3 is TGCGCCAGCAGCTTGGTACTAGCGCAAAATGAGCAGTTCTTC.

The chain uses TRBV27 and TRBJ1-2; no clear D gene. Germline V gives CDR1 MNHEY, CDR2 SMNVEV (reference sequence). The V gene lost 3 bases and the J gene lost 8 bases, with 13 bases spanning the gap. This CDR3 is 13 amino acids long. In nucleotides, the CDR3 is TGTGCCAGCAGTTTTTCATCCTGGCGGGGCTACACCTTC. This sequence encodes CASSFSSWRGYTF.

CDR3: CASSYSYRGETDGYTF. In DNA, the CDR3 is TGTGCCAGCAGTTACTCCTACAGGGGAGAGACGGATGGCTACACCTTC. The V and J genes are TRBV6-6 and TRBJ1-2, with 7 positions matching TRBD1. Germline CDR1 and CDR2: MNHNY and SVGAGI (reference sequence). CDR3 length equals 16 residues. V lost 0 bases, J lost 6 bases, and 10 bases stayed unmatched.

The J gene is TRBJ1-5, the V gene TRBV6-6; the D is unclear. The V and J ends lost 1 base and 0 bases respectively, with 4 bases between them. Germline CDR1 reads MNHNY; CDR2 reads SVGAGI (reference sequence). There are 14 residues in the CDR3. CDR3 in amino acids: CASSYFSSNQPQHF. The CDR3, as DNA: TGTGCCAGCAGTTACTTCAGTAGCAATCAGCCCCAGCATTTT.

This rearrangement joins TRBV7-2 to TRBJ2-1, with TRBD2 identical over 7 bases. CDR3 length equals 14 residues. The V and J ends lost 4 bases and 6 bases, in that order; junction bases with no gene match: 6. Germline V gives CDR1 SGHTA, CDR2 FQGNSA. In DNA form, the CDR3 reads TGTGCCAGCAGCTCAACGGGGACTATCAATGAGCAGTTCTTC. This encodes CASSSTGTINEQFF.

The V and J genes are TRBV28 and TRBJ1-1; 8 bases align to TRBD1. Germline V CDR1 and CDR2: MDHEN, SYDVKM. The CDR3 is 15 amino acids. With 2 bases clipped from V and 5 bases from J, the junction kept 7 bases outside the gene matches. The DNA for the CDR3 is TGTGCCAGCAGTTTACCAGGGGGCGCGAGGACTGAAGCTTTCTTT. It is translated as CASSLPGGARTEAFF.

V and J are TRBV2 and TRBJ1-5; 7 positions match TRBD1. The CDR3 contains 16 residues. Germline-derived CDR1 and CDR2 are SNHLY and FYNNEI. The V segment lost 5 bases and the J segment 2 bases; nucleotides outside the gene matches: 9. CDR3 sequence (DNA): TGTGCCAGCAGTTTCGACAGGGCGGAAGGCAATCAGCCCCAGCATTTT. Its translation is CASSFDRAEGNQPQHF.